The clone carrying this TCR beta chain was counted once. Researchers sorted participants into cohorts using their self-reported clinical history. The germline gives CDR1 MGHRA, CDR2 YSYEKL. The V end was cut by 0 bases, the J end by 0 bases, with 8 bases between. The CDR3 has 16 residues. This sample was included in a study of blood T cell repertoires in COVID-19. Per the original data handling: Quantification of nucleated cells was approximated via reference gene primer amplification. Some clones are missing from TCRdb's copy, which holds only in-frame ones; the method was immunoSEQ multiplex PCR. V, J and clone size are those of that table, while D and trimming were read from the DNA. This sample has about 440,000 clones; about 90% occur once, and the top ten carry approximately 2%.

This sequence originates from a young woman with acute COVID-19. This chain connects TRBV4-1 to TRBJ1-4, with unresolved D. The sample consisted of PBMCs or T cells enriched from blood (not recorded which). The CDR3 region is CASSQDPVATNEKLFF. The CDR3 DNA reads TGCGCCAGCAGCCAAGACCCCGTCGCAACTAATGAAAAACTGTTTTTT.